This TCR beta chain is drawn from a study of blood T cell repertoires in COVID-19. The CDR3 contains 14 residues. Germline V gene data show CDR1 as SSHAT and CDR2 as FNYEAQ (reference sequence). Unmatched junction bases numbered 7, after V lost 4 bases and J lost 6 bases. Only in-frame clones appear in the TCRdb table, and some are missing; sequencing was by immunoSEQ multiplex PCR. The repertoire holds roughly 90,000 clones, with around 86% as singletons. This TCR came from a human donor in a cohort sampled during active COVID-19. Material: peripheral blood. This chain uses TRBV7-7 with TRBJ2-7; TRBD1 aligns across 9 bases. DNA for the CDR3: TGTGCCAGCAGCTCGGGACAGGGAGTAGGCGAGCAGTACTTC. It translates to CASSSGQGVGEQYF. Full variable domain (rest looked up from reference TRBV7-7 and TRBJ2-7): GAGVSQSPRYKVTKRGQDVTLRCDPISSHATLYWYQQALGQGPEFLTYFNYEAQPDKSGLPSDRFSAERPEGSISTLTIQRTEQRDSAMYRCASSSGQGVGEQYFGPGTRLTVT.